This T cell receptor (beta chain) came from a study of cytomegalovirus exposure and HLA in healthy donors. V dropped 5 bases and J dropped 5 bases, with 12 bases sitting between them. The V gene's germline CDR1 is SGHVS and CDR2 FNYEAQ. The CDR3 length is 13 residues. It was with 60 Vbeta and 13 Jbeta primers that the PCR ran. The method was immunoSEQ multiplex PCR; TCRdb's version includes in-frame clones alone and lacks a portion of them. The sample has 280,000 or so clones; approximately 90% are singletons. This receptor was identified in a woman aged 18 to 35 in good health and CMV-seronegative. The chain has TRBV7-6 and TRBJ1-1, with a weak D call TRBD1 (5 bases). Sequenced: PBMCs. This CDR3 reads CASSLRGSTEAFF. DNA of the CDR3: TGTGCCAGCAGCCTTAGGGGATCTACTGAAGCTTTCTTT.